These 19 T cell receptor beta chains were sequenced from one sample in a study of T cell repertoires in cytomegalovirus infection. MiXCR, applied by TCRdb to the reads, yields one record per CDR3 protein. Found here are about 490,000 distinct CDR3 sequences, about 11% of them singletons; the top ten hold roughly a tenth. The sequencing sample was made of PBMCs. These receptors all stem from a human donor in good health (CMV status not recorded). Some clones in this sample may be carry-over from other donors' samples.

This clonotype appeared many times. The chain recombines TRBV5-8 with TRBJ2-7; either TRBD1 or TRBD2 may fit D (5 bases each). CDR1 and CDR2 from the germline V gene are SGHTS and YDEGEE. The CDR3 extends over 13 amino acids. Trimming shortened V by 0 bases and J by 6 bases, and 10 bases separated the two germline ends. Here the CDR3 DNA reads TGTGCCAGCAGCTTGGCTGGGGGTCTCGAGCAGTACTTC. It is translated as CASSLAGGLEQYF.

This clonotype was observed a handful of times. The CDR3 DNA sequence: TGTGCCAGCAGTCCCCTGGGCAGAACCTACGAGCAGTACTTC. The encoded protein is CASSPLGRTYEQYF. The rearrangement uses TRBV6-5 and TRBJ2-7; D not resolved. CDR1 is MNHEY, CDR2 SVGAGI, per germline. The length of the CDR3 is 14 residues. Trimming left V 5 bases short and J 2 bases short, with 13 bases between.

The gene calls are TRBV6-2 or TRBV6-3 and TRBJ1-5, with D possibly matching TRBD1 (6 bases). V was clipped by 8 bases and J by 2 bases, with 10 bases between them. The length of the CDR3 is 13 residues. Germline CDR1 and CDR2: MNHEY and SVGEGT. This CDR3 is CASAWTGNQPQHF. Here the CDR3 DNA reads TGTGCCAGCGCCTGGACAGGCAATCAGCCCCAGCATTTT.

The V and J genes are TRBV19 and TRBJ2-1; TRBD2 aligns across 9 bases. With 7 bases clipped from V and 12 bases from J, the junction kept 13 bases outside the gene matches. Per the germline V gene, CDR1 is LNHDA and CDR2 is SQIVND (reference sequence). This CDR3 comprises 14 residues. The CDR3 protein is CASTTYSGGLGQFF. The CDR3 DNA reads TGTGCCAGTACCACGTATAGCGGGGGTCTTGGGCAGTTCTTC.

Ten or more counts support this clonotype. The rearrangement links TRBV28 to TRBJ1-6; 10 bases map to TRBD1. The length of the CDR3 is 16 residues. V dropped 4 bases and J dropped 5; count of bases not matched to a gene: 5. Germline V lookup: CDR1 MDHEN, CDR2 SYDVKM. For the CDR3, the DNA is TGTGCCAGCAGTTCCGGGACAGGGGACAATAATTCACCCCTCCACTTT. Protein product: CASSSGTGDNNSPLHF.

This clonotype was seen a few times. This chain links TRBV5-1 with TRBJ2-5; D is ambiguous. The CDR3 contains 13 residues. Germline CDR1 SGHRS, CDR2 YFSETQ. Trimming removed 5 bases from V and 13 bases from J, with 21 bases in between. The CDR3 is CASRSSRRPSMYF. DNA for the CDR3: TGCGCCAGCAGGAGTAGCCGGCGGCCCTCAATGTACTTC.

There are a few counts of this clonotype. The V and J genes are TRBV12-3 or TRBV12-4 and TRBJ2-5; D remains ambiguous. Trimming took 1 base from V and 5 from J, leaving 11 bases between them. CDR3 length equals 14 residues. CDR3 DNA: TGTGCCAGCAGTTTAGGGATTGGCCGGGAGACCCAGTACTTC. This encodes CASSLGIGRETQYF.

This chain joins TRBV18 and TRBJ2-1, with 8 bases aligning to TRBD2. The CDR3 has 17 amino acids. CDR1 is KGHSH, CDR2 LQKENI, per germline. V shed 2 bases, J shed 12 bases, and the junction held 18 bases outside the gene matches. The CDR3 is CASSPTVAGSNLHVQFF. The CDR3 DNA sequence: TGTGCCAGCTCACCAACGGTAGCGGGATCAAACCTCCATGTGCAGTTCTTC.

This clonotype was seen at least ten times. This chain links TRBV7-2 with TRBJ1-2; D might be TRBD1 (5 bases). The CDR3 consists of 14 residues. V was cut by 7 bases and J by 2 bases, with 14 bases left in between. CDR1 is SGHTA, CDR2 FQGNSA, per germline. The chain's CDR3 is CASTLGTVNYGYTF. The CDR3 bases are TGTGCCAGCACCTTGGGGACTGTAAACTATGGCTACACCTTC.

This clonotype was seen many times. This sequence joins TRBV7-8 and TRBJ1-3, with TRBD1 as a possible D gene (5 bases). V was pared by 5 bases and J by 5 bases, with 16 bases between. This CDR3 comprises 15 residues. CDR1 and CDR2 from the germline V gene are SGHVS and FQNEAQ. CDR3 sequence: CASSATGTRRNTIYF. CDR3 coding DNA: TGTGCCAGCAGCGCTACCGGGACTCGAAGAAACACCATATATTTT.

This clonotype has a count of ten or more. This chain uses TRBV6-6 with TRBJ1-5, with D possibly TRBD1 on 6 matching bases. The germline CDR1 and CDR2 sequences are MNHNY and SVGAGI (reference sequence). V was clipped by 4 bases and J by 6 bases, with 16 bases between them. The CDR3 has 15 residues. The CDR3, as DNA: TGTGCCAGCAGTTCCCAGGGGCCGGGCGGTCAGCCCCAGCATTTT. The encoded protein is CASSSQGPGGQPQHF.

This clonotype appeared a few times. This chain uses TRBV20-1 with TRBJ1-1; D not certain. Trimming pared 0 bases from V and 1 base from J, leaving 12 bases between. Germline V gene data show CDR1 as DFQATT and CDR2 as SNEGSKA (reference sequence). The CDR3 length is 15 residues. Here the CDR3 DNA reads TGCAGTGCTAGAGATCTGGCTGGACGGAACACTGAAGCTTTCTTT. It specifies CSARDLAGRNTEAFF.

The table lists this clonotype with a few counts. This chain links TRBV28 with TRBJ1-1, with TRBD1 as a possible D gene (5 bases). The CDR3 spans 14 residues. Trimming pared 6 bases from V and 3 bases from J, leaving 14 bases between. CDR1 MDHEN and CDR2 SYDVKM come from the germline V gene. DNA for the CDR3: TGTGCCAGCAGCTCCGGGACTTGGGACACTGAAGCTTTCTTT. Translation gives CASSSGTWDTEAFF.

This clonotype was recorded a few times. The CDR3 loop is CSDRPASGKYEQYF. The CDR3 region has the DNA TGCAGTGACAGACCGGCTAGCGGGAAGTACGAGCAGTACTTC. The chain joins TRBV20-1 to TRBJ2-7; 9 nucleotides match TRBD2. Trimming took 7 bases from V and 4 from J; bases not matched to a gene: 11. CDR3 length equals 14 residues. CDR1 is DFQATT, CDR2 SNEGSKA, per germline (reference sequence).

The chain carries TRBV5-1 and TRBJ2-3; D gene uncertain. The germline V gene encodes CDR1 SGHRS and CDR2 YFSETQ. The CDR3 consists of 13 residues. The V gene lost 3 bases and the J gene lost 0 bases, with 5 bases spanning the gap. Here the CDR3 DNA reads TGCGCCAGCAGCTGGAAAAGCACAGATACGCAGTATTTT. This encodes CASSWKSTDTQYF.

This clonotype has ten or more counts. V gene TRBV24-1 combines with J gene TRBJ2-5; D is unresolved. The CDR3 spans 13 residues. Germline V gene lookup returns CDR1 KGHDR and CDR2 SFDVKD. The V and J ends lost 5 bases and 3 bases respectively, with 9 bases between them. Here the CDR3 reads CATSVTAKETQYF. The CDR3 DNA sequence: TGTGCCACCAGTGTCACAGCTAAAGAGACCCAGTACTTC.

As for this clonotype: This clone may be a read error of a much larger clone one base away. The V gene is TRBV29-1, the J gene TRBJ1-2; the match to TRBD1 covers 9 bases. CDR3 size: 14 residues. The germline V gene encodes CDR1 SQVTM and CDR2 ANQGSEA. The J segment lost 4 bases and the V segment lost 1 base, leaving 4 bases of the junction unmatched. The CDR3: CSVEAGQGIYGYTF. For the CDR3, the DNA is TGCAGCGTTGAAGCGGGACAGGGCATCTATGGCTACACCTTC.

This clonotype was seen at least ten times. The V gene is TRBV5-6, the J gene TRBJ1-5, with a possible D match to TRBD1 (5 bases). V lost 4 bases to trimming and J lost 0 bases, with 20 bases between them. CDR3 length: 18 residues. Germline loops: CDR1 SGHDT, CDR2 YYEEEE. CDR3 DNA: TGTGCCAGCAGCCCGGAGCCGGGGGACGGGGATAGCAATCAGCCCCAGCATTTT. It codes for CASSPEPGDGDSNQPQHF.

In this sample, this clonotype turned up a few times. The chain combines TRBV3-1 with TRBJ1-6; maybe TRBD1 (5 bases). The V gene lost 7 bases and the J gene lost 8 bases, with 15 bases spanning the gap. There are 14 residues in the CDR3. In germline, CDR1 is LGHDT, CDR2 YNNKEL (reference sequence). The CDR3 loop is CASTLGLTDSPLHF. The CDR3 DNA reads TGTGCCAGCACCCTGGGGCTGACGGATTCACCCCTCCACTTT. Full variable domain (rest looked up from reference TRBV3-1 and TRBJ1-6): DTAVSQTPKYLVTQMGNDKSIKCEQNLGHDTMYWYKQDSKKFLKIMFSYNNKELIINETVPNRFSPKSPDKAHLNLHINSLELGDSAVYFCASTLGLTDSPLHFGNGTRLTVT.